This TCR beta chain was obtained from a study of cytomegalovirus exposure and HLA in healthy donors. This PCR relied on a set of 60 Vbeta primers and 13 Jbeta primers. Method: immunoSEQ multiplex PCR; TCRdb's copy keeps in-frame clones and lacks some. The sample yields 120,000 or so clones, about 83% seen once. General study points: The authors confirmed in vitro that a few CMV-associated chains were specific for CMV antigens. Researchers reported from a later analysis that most CMV-associated TCR beta chains appeared HLA-restricted. Most TCR sequences were seen very rarely across donors, but some public TCRs occurred in many. TCR association rates varied by HLA locus in a later analysis, with DRB1 highest and HLA-C lowest.

This clone appeared once. Its specificity is not known. This sequence originates from a man under 40 in good health and CMV-seronegative. The sequenced sample was PBMCs.

CDR3 nucleotides: TGTGCCACCATAAGGGCGGGAGAGAACAATGAGCAGTTCTTC. Amino acid sequence: CATIRAGENNEQFF. V is TRBV6-5 and J is TRBJ2-1; 7 bases agree with TRBD2. The V and J ends lost 10 bases and 5 bases, in that order; junction bases with no gene match: 11. Per germline, CDR1 MNHEY and CDR2 SVGAGI. The CDR3 is 14 amino acids.